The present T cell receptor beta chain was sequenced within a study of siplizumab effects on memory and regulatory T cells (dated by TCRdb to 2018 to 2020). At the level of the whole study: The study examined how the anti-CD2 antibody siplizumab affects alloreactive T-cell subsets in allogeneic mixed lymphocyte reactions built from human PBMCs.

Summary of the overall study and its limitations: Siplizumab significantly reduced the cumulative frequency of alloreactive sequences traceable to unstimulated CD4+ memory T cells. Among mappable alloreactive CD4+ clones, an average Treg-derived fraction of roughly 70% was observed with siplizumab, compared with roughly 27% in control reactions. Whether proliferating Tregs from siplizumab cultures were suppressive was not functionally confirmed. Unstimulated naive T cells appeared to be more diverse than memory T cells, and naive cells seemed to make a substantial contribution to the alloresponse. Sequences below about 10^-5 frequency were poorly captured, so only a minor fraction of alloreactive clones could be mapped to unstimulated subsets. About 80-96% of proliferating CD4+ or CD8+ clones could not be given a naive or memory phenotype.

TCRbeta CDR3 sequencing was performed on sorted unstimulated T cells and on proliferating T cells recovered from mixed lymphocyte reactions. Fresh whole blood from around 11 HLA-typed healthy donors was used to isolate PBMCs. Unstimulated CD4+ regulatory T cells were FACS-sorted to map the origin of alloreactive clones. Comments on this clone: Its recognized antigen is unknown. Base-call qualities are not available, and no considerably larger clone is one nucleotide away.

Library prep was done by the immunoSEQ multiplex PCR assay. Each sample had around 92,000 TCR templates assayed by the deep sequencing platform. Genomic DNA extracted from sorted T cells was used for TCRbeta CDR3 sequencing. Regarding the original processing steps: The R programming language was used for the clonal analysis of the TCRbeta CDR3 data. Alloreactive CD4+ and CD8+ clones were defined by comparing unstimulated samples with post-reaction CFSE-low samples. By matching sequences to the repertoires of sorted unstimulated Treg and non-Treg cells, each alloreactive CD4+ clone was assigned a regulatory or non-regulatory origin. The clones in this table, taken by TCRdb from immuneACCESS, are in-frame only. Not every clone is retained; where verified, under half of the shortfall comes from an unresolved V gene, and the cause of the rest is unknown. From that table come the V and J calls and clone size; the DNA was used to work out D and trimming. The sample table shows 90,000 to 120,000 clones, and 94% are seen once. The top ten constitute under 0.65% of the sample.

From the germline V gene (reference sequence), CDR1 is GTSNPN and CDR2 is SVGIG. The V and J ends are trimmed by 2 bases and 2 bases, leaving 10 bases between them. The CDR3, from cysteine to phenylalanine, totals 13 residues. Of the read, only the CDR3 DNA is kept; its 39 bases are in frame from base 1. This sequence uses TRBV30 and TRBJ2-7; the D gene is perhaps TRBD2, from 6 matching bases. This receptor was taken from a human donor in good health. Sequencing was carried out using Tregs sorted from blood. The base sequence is TGTGCCTGGAGTCGAAGGGAGGCCTACGAGCAGTACTTC. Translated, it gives CAWSRREAYEQYF.